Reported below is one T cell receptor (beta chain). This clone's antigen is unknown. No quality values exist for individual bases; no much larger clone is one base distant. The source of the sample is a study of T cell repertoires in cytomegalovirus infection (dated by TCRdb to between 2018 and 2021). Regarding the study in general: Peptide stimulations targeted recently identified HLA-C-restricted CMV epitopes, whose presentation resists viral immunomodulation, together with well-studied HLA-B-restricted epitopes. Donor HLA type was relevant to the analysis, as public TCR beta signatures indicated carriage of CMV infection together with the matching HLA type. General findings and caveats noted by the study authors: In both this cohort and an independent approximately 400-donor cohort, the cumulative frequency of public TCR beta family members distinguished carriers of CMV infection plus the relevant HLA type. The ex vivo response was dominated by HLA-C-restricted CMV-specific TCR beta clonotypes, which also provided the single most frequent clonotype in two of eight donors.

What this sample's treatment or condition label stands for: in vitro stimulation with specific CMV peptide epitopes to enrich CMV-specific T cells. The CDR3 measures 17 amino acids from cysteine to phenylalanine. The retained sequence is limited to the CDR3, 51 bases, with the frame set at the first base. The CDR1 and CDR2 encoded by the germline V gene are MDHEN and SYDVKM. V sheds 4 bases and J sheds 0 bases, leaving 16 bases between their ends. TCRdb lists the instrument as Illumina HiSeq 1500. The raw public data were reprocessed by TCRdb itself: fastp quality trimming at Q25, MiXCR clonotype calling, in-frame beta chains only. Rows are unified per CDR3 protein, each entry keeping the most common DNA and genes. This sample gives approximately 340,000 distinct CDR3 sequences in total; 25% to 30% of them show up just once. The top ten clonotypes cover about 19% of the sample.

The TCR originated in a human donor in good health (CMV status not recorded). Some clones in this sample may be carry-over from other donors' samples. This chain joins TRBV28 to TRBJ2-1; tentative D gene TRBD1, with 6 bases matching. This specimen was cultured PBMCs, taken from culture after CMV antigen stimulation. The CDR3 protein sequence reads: CASSSDQGRPSYNEQFF. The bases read TGTGCCAGCAGTTCAGACCAGGGGCGACCCTCCTACAATGAGCAGTTCTTC. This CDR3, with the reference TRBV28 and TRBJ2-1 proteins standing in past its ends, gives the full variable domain DVKVTQSSRYLVKRTGEKVFLECVQDMDHENMFWYRQDPGLGLRLIYFSYDVKMKEKGDIPEGYSVSREKKERFSLILESASTNQTSMYLCASSSDQGRPSYNEQFFGPGTRLTVL.